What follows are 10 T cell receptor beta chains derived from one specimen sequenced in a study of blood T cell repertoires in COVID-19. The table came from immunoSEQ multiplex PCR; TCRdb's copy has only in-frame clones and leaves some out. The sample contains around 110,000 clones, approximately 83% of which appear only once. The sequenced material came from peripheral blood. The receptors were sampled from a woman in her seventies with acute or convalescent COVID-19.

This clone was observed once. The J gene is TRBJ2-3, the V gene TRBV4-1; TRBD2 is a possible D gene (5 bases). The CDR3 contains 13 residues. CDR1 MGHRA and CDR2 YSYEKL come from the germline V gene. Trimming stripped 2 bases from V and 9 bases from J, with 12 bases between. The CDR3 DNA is TGCGCCAGCAGCCAACTAGGACTTGGCACGCAGTATTTT. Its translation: CASSQLGLGTQYF.

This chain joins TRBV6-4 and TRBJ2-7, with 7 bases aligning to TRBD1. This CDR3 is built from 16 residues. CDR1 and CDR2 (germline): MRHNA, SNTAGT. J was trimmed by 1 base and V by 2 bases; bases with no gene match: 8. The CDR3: CASSDAVGGASYEQYF. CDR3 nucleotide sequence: TGTGCCAGCAGTGACGCGGTAGGGGGCGCTTCCTACGAGCAGTACTTC.

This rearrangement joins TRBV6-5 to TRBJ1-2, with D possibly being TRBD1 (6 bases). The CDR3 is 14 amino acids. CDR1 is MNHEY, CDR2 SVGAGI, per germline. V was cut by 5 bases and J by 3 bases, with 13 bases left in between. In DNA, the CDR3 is TGTGCCAGCAGTCGGACAGCGCGATACTATGGCTACACCTTC. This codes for CASSRTARYYGYTF.

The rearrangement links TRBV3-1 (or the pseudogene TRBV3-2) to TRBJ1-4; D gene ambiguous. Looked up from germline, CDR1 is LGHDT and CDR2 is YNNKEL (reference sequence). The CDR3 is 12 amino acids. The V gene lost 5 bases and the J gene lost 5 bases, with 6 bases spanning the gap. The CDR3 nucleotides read TGTGCCAGCAGCAACACCAATGAAAAACTGTTTTTT. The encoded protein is CASSNTNEKLFF.

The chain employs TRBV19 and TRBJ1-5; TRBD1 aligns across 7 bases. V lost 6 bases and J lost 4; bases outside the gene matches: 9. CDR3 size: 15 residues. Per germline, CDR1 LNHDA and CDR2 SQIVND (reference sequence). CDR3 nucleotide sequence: TGTGCCAGTAGCCCGGGACAGAGTCCAAATCAGCCCCAGCATTTT. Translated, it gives CASSPGQSPNQPQHF.

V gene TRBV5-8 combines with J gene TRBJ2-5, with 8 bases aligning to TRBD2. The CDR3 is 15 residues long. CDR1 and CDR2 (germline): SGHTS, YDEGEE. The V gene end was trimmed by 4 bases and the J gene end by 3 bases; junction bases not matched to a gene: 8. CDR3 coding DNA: TGTGCCAGCAGCGGCGGGGGGCAGGGAGAAGAGACCCAGTACTTC. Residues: CASSGGGQGEETQYF.

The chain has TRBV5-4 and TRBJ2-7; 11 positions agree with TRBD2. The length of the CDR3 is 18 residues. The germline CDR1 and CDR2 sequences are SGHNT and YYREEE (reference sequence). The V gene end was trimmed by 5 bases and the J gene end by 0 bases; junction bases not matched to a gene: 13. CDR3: CASSSGLAGVGGSYEQYF. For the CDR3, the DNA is TGTGCCAGCAGTTCCGGACTAGCGGGCGTTGGAGGCTCCTACGAGCAGTACTTC.

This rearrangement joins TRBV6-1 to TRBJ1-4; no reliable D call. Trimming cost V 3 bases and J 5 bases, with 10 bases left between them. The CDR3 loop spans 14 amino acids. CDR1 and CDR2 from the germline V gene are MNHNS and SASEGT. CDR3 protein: CASSELDQNEKLFF. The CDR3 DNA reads TGTGCCAGCAGTGAGTTAGATCAAAATGAAAAACTGTTTTTT.

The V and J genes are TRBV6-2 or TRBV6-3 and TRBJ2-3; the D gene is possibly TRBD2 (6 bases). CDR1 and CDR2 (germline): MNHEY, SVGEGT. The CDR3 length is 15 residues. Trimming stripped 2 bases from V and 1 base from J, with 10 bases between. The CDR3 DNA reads TGTGCCAGCAGTTACGGCGGGACCGGCACAGATACGCAGTATTTT. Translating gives CASSYGGTGTDTQYF.

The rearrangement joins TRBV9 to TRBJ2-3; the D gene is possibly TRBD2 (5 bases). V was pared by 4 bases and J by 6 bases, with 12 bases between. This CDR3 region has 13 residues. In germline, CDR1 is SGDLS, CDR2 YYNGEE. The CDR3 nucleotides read TGTGCCAGCAGCCAAACGGGGTCCGATACGCAGTATTTT. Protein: CASSQTGSDTQYF.